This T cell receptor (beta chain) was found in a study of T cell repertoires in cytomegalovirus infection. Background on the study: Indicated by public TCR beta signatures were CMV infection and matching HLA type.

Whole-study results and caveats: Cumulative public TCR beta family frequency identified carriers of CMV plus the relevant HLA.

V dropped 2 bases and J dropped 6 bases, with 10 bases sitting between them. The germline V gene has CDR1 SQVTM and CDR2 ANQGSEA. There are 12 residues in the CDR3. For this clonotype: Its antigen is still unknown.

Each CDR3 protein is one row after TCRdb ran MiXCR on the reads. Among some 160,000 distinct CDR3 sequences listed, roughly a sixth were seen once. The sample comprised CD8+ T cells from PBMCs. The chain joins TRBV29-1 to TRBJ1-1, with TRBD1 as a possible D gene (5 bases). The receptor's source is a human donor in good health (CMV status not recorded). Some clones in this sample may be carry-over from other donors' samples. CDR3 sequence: CSVELRDAEAFF. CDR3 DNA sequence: TGCAGCGTTGAATTGAGGGACGCTGAAGCTTTCTTT.